The rows below give T cell receptor beta chains drawn from one sample of a study of T-cell reconstitution after alpha-beta-depleted transplantation in children. TCRdb reprocessed the PCR reads with MiXCR, giving one entry per CDR3 protein. The data hold about 640,000 distinct CDR3 sequences, with around 16% observed a single time. The sample here was PBMCs from the stem cell graft donor, taken from the stem cell graft. Receptors originate from a human donor who donated a stem cell graft to a child with acute myeloid leukemia. CDR3s leave out the opening cysteine and the closing phenylalanine or tryptophan. Size tells how often a clone was seen (once, few, many) or the class of an expanded clone, and some rows leave it out.

NA	TRBV28	TRBJ2-2	ASSFGWTPNTGELF
few	TRBV20-1	TRBJ1-5	SARGTDRGGQPQH
many	TRBV5-1	TRBJ2-7	ASRGTSLTSYEQY
many	TRBV5-6	TRBJ1-2	ASSWGSTGGVYT
few	TRBV6-5	TRBJ1-5	ASSYSVDRGSNQPQH
few	TRBV29-1	TRBJ2-3	SVEDPDSSTDTQY
many	TRBV7-2	TRBJ2-3	ASSLDGGGTDTQY
NA	TRBV12-5	TRBJ2-4	ASGSDREHIQY
many	TRBV20-1	TRBJ2-1	SASPSSGGHPNEQF
NA	TRBV11-2	TRBJ2-1	ASSSKVDVSYEGNEQF
NA	TRBV7-8	TRBJ2-1	ASSLYAGYGNNEQF
many	TRBV20-1	TRBJ1-1	SAPLDRDAF
NA	TRBV7-2	TRBJ1-5	ASSLTSSPYGDQPQH
few	TRBV12-3/TRBV12-4	TRBJ1-2	ASSSRAGTFPGGYT
NA	TRBV5-1	TRBJ2-1	ASSLRIRRSSYNEQF
many	TRBV18	TRBJ1-1	ASSLRTNTEAF
many	TRBV5-5	TRBJ2-5	ASSLSGSQETQY
few	TRBV10-2	TRBJ2-1	ASRRQPDNEQF
NA	TRBV2	TRBJ1-1	ASSVGRVEGDEAF